A selection of T cell receptor beta chains follows, all from one sample in a study of vaccination effects on CD4 cells after COVID-19. Profiled with immunoSEQ multiplex PCR; TCRdb holds only in-frame clones, not every one. This table has about 45,000 clones, 75% appearing once. Their cognate antigens are unknown. Source: CD4+ T cells from PBMCs cultured with a peptide pool, taken before COVID-19 vaccination. Source of these receptors: a human donor who had a prior SARS-CoV-2 infection. The CDR3 runs from the conserved cysteine through the conserved F or W. Each record gives: clone size, J gene, D gene, V gene, CDR3 protein, CDR3 DNA. D genes are given only for firm matches. Only some rows state a clone size, as once, few, many or a class for expanded clones.

NA TRBJ1-2 NA TRBV6-6 CASTYGGQAGDRGYTF TGTGCCAGCACCTACGGAGGCCAAGCAGGGGATCGTGGCTACACCTTC
NA TRBJ2-7 NA TRBV12-3/TRBV12-4 CASSFRLSYEQYF TGTGCCAGCAGTTTTAGGTTGTCGTACGAGCAGTACTTC
NA TRBJ1-4 NA TRBV6-6 CASSTGEGRKLFF TGTGCCAGCAGTACCGGGGAGGGGAGGAAACTGTTTTTT
NA TRBJ1-1 NA TRBV3-1/TRBV3-2 CASSHLYTEAFF TGTGCCAGCAGCCATCTGTACACTGAAGCTTTCTTT
NA TRBJ2-1 NA TRBV7-2 CASSTARGNEQFF TGTGCCAGCAGCACCGCGAGAGGAAATGAGCAGTTCTTC
NA TRBJ1-1 NA TRBV7-2 CASSLMRAAEAFF TGTGCCAGCAGCTTAATGAGGGCCGCGGAAGCTTTCTTT
NA TRBJ1-1 NA TRBV3-1/TRBV3-2 CASSPPTNLNTEAFF TGTGCCAGCAGCCCCCCGACAAACCTGAACACTGAAGCTTTCTTT
NA TRBJ1-1 TRBD1 TRBV27 CASSPTGAGNTEAFF TGTGCCAGCAGCCCCACAGGGGCCGGGAACACTGAAGCTTTCTTT
NA TRBJ1-2 NA TRBV7-2 CASSLVPGWAGGYTF TGTGCCAGCAGCTTGGTACCAGGCTGGGCTGGAGGCTACACCTTC
NA TRBJ2-7 TRBD1 TRBV7-6 CASSSGQGANGYEQYF TGTGCCAGCAGCTCTGGACAGGGGGCAAATGGCTACGAGCAGTACTTC
NA TRBJ2-1 NA TRBV9 CASSLEGAQIGYNEQFF TGTGCCAGCAGTTTGGAGGGGGCCCAAATTGGTTACAATGAGCAGTTCTTC
NA TRBJ2-7 TRBD1 TRBV5-8 CASSLVLSGQDSYEQYF TGTGCCAGCAGCTTGGTCCTGTCGGGACAGGACTCCTACGAGCAGTACTTC
NA TRBJ2-2 TRBD1 TRBV5-1 CASSGTGGNTGELFF TGCGCCAGCAGCGGCACAGGGGGCAACACCGGGGAGCTGTTTTTT
once TRBJ1-1 NA TRBV6-5 CASSPLAGAEAFF TGTGCCAGCAGCCCATTGGCTGGGGCTGAAGCTTTCTTT
NA TRBJ2-7 NA TRBV24-1 CATSDARRGGPPYEQYF TGTGCCACCAGTGATGCCCGAAGAGGCGGGCCACCCTACGAGCAGTACTTC
once TRBJ1-3 NA TRBV10-3 CAISESLILGRGNTIYF TGTGCCATCAGTGAGTCTCTCATCCTGGGGAGAGGAAACACCATATATTTT
NA TRBJ2-7 TRBD2 TRBV5-1 CASSFGGSSYEQYF TGCGCCAGCAGCTTCGGGGGGAGCTCCTACGAGCAGTACTTC
NA TRBJ2-2 NA TRBV6-5 CASSSDTGELFF TGTGCCAGCAGTTCCGACACCGGGGAGCTGTTTTTT
few TRBJ1-2 NA TRBV5-1 CASSLAGNYGYTF TGCGCCAGCAGCTTGGCGGGAAACTATGGCTACACCTTC
NA TRBJ1-2 TRBD1 TRBV2 CASSAGQNYGYTF TGTGCCAGCAGTGCGGGACAGAACTATGGCTACACCTTC
few TRBJ2-1 NA TRBV7-3 CASSRGTSVDNEQFF TGTGCCAGCAGCCGCGGGACTTCCGTAGACAATGAGCAGTTCTTC
few TRBJ2-7 TRBD2 TRBV18 CASSRDYQTSYEQYF TGTGCCAGCTCACGGGACTACCAAACCTCCTACGAGCAGTACTTC
NA TRBJ2-5 NA TRBV7-9 CASSYRSTGEETQYF TGTGCCAGCAGCTACCGATCAACCGGGGAAGAGACCCAGTACTTC
NA TRBJ2-5 NA TRBV6-6 CASSYLTAQETQYF TGTGCCAGCAGTTACTTAACAGCGCAAGAGACCCAGTACTTC
NA TRBJ2-1 TRBD2 TRBV9 CASSVGAGEYNEQFF TGTGCCAGCAGCGTAGGAGCGGGGGAGTACAATGAGCAGTTCTTC
NA TRBJ2-7 TRBD2 TRBV18 CASSPPGTSGRMGEQYF TGTGCCAGCTCACCACCTGGGACTAGCGGGAGAATGGGCGAGCAGTACTTC
NA TRBJ2-7 NA TRBV4-2 CASSQEAGTTSYEQYF TGTGCCAGCAGCCAAGAAGCCGGGACAACCTCCTACGAGCAGTACTTC
NA TRBJ2-6 NA TRBV9 CASTGVFGANVLTF TGTGCCAGCACAGGGGTCTTCGGGGCCAACGTCCTGACTTTC
NA TRBJ1-1 NA TRBV11-3 CASSLDPNRDWDAFF TGTGCCAGCAGCTTAGACCCAAACAGGGATTGGGACGCTTTCTTT
NA TRBJ1-3 NA TRBV14 CASSRFGENSGNTIYF TGTGCCAGCAGCCGCTTCGGGGAAAACTCTGGAAACACCATATATTTT
NA TRBJ2-3 NA TRBV7-2 CASSRGSQGSTQYF TGTGCCAGCAGTAGGGGCAGCCAAGGCTCGACGCAGTATTTT
NA TRBJ1-1 NA TRBV7-2 CASSPQMNTEAFF TGTGCCAGCAGTCCCCAGATGAACACTGAAGCTTTCTTT
NA TRBJ2-1 NA TRBV20-1 CSAPDYNEQFF TGCAGTGCTCCGGACTACAATGAGCAGTTCTTC
NA TRBJ2-1 NA TRBV28 CASSVGRHNEQFF TGTGCCAGCAGTGTAGGACGCCACAATGAGCAGTTCTTC
NA TRBJ2-2 TRBD2 TRBV6-1 CASSEGRTSGSTGELFF TGTGCCAGCAGTGAAGGTAGGACTAGCGGAAGCACCGGGGAGCTGTTTTTT
NA TRBJ2-3 TRBD2 TRBV24-1 CATSDPTSGTDTQYF TGTGCCACCAGTGACCCGACTAGCGGCACAGATACGCAGTATTTT
NA TRBJ2-3 NA TRBV12-5 CASGLPGTDTQYF TGTGCTAGTGGTTTACCCGGCACAGATACGCAGTATTTT
NA TRBJ2-5 TRBD2 TRBV3-1/TRBV3-2 CASSPGLAGQETQYF TGTGCCAGCAGCCCAGGACTAGCGGGACAAGAGACCCAGTACTTC
NA TRBJ2-3 TRBD1 TRBV2 CANTGTGADTQYF TGTGCCAATACCGGGACAGGGGCAGATACGCAGTATTTT
NA TRBJ1-5 NA TRBV4-2 CASSHSGNQPQHF TGTGCCAGCAGCCACTCAGGGAATCAGCCCCAGCATTTT
NA TRBJ2-5 NA TRBV11-2 CASSGFGGETQYF TGTGCCAGCAGCGGGTTTGGGGGAGAGACCCAGTACTTC
NA TRBJ1-1 TRBD1 TRBV5-1 CASSTWTGGNTEAFF TGCGCCAGCAGCACCTGGACAGGGGGGAACACTGAAGCTTTCTTT
NA TRBJ1-6 TRBD1 TRBV5-6 CASSLAQGGSPLHF TGTGCCAGCAGCTTGGCACAGGGGGGTTCACCCCTCCACTTT
NA TRBJ2-5 TRBD2 TRBV3-1/TRBV3-2 CASSPNSGGVAETQYF TGTGCCAGCAGCCCAAACAGCGGGGGGGTAGCAGAGACCCAGTACTTC
NA TRBJ2-7 NA TRBV5-1 CASSLEHRSYEQYF TGCGCCAGCAGTTTGGAACACCGCTCCTACGAGCAGTACTTC
NA TRBJ1-1 NA TRBV3-1/TRBV3-2 CASSQGYLKGRIAFF TGTGCCAGCAGCCAAGGATATTTAAAGGGTAGGATAGCTTTCTTT
NA TRBJ2-1 TRBD1 TRBV6-6 CASSRPGTGIYNEQFF TGTGCCAGCAGCCGACCCGGGACAGGGATCTACAATGAGCAGTTCTTC
few TRBJ1-6 TRBD1 TRBV2 CALMKGQPNSPLHF TGTGCCCTTATGAAGGGACAGCCTAATTCACCCCTCCACTTT
NA TRBJ2-1 TRBD2 TRBV9 CASSVVSLAGIEQFF TGTGCCAGCAGCGTAGTGTCGCTAGCGGGAATTGAGCAGTTCTTC
NA TRBJ1-1 NA TRBV3-1/TRBV3-2 CASSLLPENTEAFF TGTGCCAGCAGCCTCCTTCCAGAGAACACTGAAGCTTTCTTT
few TRBJ2-2 TRBD2 TRBV7-3 CASSAVAGVNTGELFF TGTGCCAGCAGCGCCGTAGCGGGGGTTAACACCGGGGAGCTGTTTTTT
NA TRBJ1-1 NA TRBV14 CASRRDGMGEAFF TGTGCCAGCAGGAGGGACGGGATGGGGGAGGCTTTCTTT
NA TRBJ1-4 TRBD1 TRBV6-5 CASSYLGRGPEKLFF TGTGCCAGCAGTTATTTGGGCAGGGGGCCGGAAAAACTGTTTTTT
NA TRBJ1-5 NA TRBV27 CASSTSNQPQHF TGTGCCAGCAGTACGAGCAATCAGCCCCAGCATTTT